This TCR beta chain was sequenced for a study of blood T cells in healthy people across ages (dated by TCRdb to about 2015). Background for the entire study: In model experiments, template switching captured about one uniquely barcoded TCR beta cDNA molecule for every two T cells. Four age groups were formed from the donors: young (average approximately 15 years), middle-aged (less than 40), aged (about 68) and long-lived (approximately 80). To track age-related changes in TCR beta repertoire diversity, the study relied on deep sequencing normalized with unique cDNA molecular identifiers. The study analyzed two additional independent replicas of 1 million unique cDNA reads from the same blood draw for two donors, one aged 18 to 30 and one aged 80 or older. To avoid experimental bias, donors of different ages were distributed randomly across sequencing lanes. The study at large found these results: Compared with the aged group, the long-lived group had more naive CD4+ T cells, fewer expanded clones and increased TCR diversity, a pattern suggesting age selection. A strong correlation was found between observed TCR beta diversity and the percentage of naive T cells measured by flow cytometry. Bulk unsorted PBMC profiling prevented conclusive comparison of naive and antigen-experienced compartments. The CMV infection status of donors was not known, potentially confounding age-related changes in expanded clonotypes. Estimates of total diversity based on one million sequenced T cells were regarded as lower bounds and as underestimates. As age increased, observed TCR beta diversity per million T cells dropped in a roughly linear way, and a significant reduction was already evident by age about 40.

Donors were 39 systemically healthy Caucasian individuals from Russia aged 6 to 90 years. About 9.6 milliliters of peripheral blood were collected from each donor into EDTA-treated Vacutainer tubes. Ficoll-Paque density-gradient centrifugation was used to isolate PBMCs, with at least 6 million obtained per sample. Trizol reagent was used to extract total RNA from the PBMCs, yielding at least 5 micrograms per sample. For every donor, an aliquot of PBMCs went through flow cytometry to measure the percentages of naive CD45RAhigh/CD27high T cells. Of note for this clonotype: Its antigen is currently not known. Within one base of it there is no much larger clone, and no base qualities were kept.

Receptor amplification or capture employed 5' RACE. Sequencer: Illumina HiSeq 2500. A second PCR of about 6 to 11 cycles was performed with a sample-barcoded 5' primer and a J-beta primer mix. A unique molecular identifier was introduced onto each TCR beta cDNA molecule by a template-switch 5' adaptor carrying 12 random nucleotides. At least 2.5 million CDR3-containing paired-end reads were obtained from each sample. First-strand cDNA was synthesized from all RNA with the Mint cDNA synthesis kit, primed by a TRBC-specific oligonucleotide. After uracil-DNA glycosylase treatment, a first 18-cycle PCR used universal primers M1SS and BC2_uni_R on all cDNA. Turning to the authors' computational methods: For normalization, 1 million high-quality reads were randomly selected from each sample, with every read carrying a distinct molecular identifier. Reads sharing molecular identifiers were discarded rather than binned into consensus sequences. MiTCR, with a Q25 quality threshold and the strictest error-elimination algorithm, was used for CDR3 identification, clonotype clustering and error correction. A nonparametric unseen species model with Euler transformation was used to estimate lower-bound total TCR beta diversity. TCRdb applied fastp at Q25 and MiXCR to the public reads, then kept only in-frame beta chains. Entries are consolidated by CDR3 protein sequence, retaining the most common genes and DNA. None of the V and J calls come from the authors' own analysis; TCRdb made them. The sample table shows about 970,000 distinct CDR3 sequences, and approximately 50% are seen once. The ten largest clones capture roughly 23% of the sample.

V ends up 7 bases short and J 7 bases short, with an unmatched junction base count of 6. The CDR3 starts with the cysteine, ends with the phenylalanine, and has 12 residues. This entry keeps only the CDR3 DNA: 36 bases, framed from base 1. Based on the germline V gene, the CDR1 and CDR2 sequences are ENHRY and SYGVKD. The chain employs TRBV10-3 and TRBJ2-7; 8 nucleotides in the junction match TRBD2. Sequencing was performed on blood. The sequence was obtained from a woman in her sixties in good health. The CDR3 region reads CAIKAGGSEQYF. The DNA is TGTGCCATCAAGGCGGGAGGTTCGGAGCAGTACTTC.